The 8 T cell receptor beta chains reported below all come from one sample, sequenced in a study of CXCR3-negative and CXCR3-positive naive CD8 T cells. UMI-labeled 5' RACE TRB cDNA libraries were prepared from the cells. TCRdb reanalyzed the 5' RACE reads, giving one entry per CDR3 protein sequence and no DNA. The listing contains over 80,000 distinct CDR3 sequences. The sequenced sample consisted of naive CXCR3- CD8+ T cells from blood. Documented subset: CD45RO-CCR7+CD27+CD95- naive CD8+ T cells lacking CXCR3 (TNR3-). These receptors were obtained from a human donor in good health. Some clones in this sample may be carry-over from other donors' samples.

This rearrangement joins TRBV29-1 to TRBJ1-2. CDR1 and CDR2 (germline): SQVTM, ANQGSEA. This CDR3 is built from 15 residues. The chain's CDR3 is CSVEEWNEGSYGYTF.

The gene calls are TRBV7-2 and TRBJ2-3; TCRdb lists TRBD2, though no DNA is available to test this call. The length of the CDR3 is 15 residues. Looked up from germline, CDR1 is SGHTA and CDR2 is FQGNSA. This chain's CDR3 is CASSWTFTSTDTQYF.

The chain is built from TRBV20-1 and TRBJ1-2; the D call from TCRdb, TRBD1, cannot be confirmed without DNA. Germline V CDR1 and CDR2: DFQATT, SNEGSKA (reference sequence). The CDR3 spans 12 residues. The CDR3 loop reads CSARVGELPGYF.

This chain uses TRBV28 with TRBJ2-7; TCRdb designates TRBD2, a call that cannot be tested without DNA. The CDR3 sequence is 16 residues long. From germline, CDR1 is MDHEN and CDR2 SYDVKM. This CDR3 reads CASRHHGTSGNYEQYF.

CDR3 amino acids: CASSYLKLAYGYTF. V usage is TRBV6-2 or TRBV6-3 and J usage is TRBJ1-2. The length of the CDR3 is 14 residues. Germline assignment: CDR1 MNHEY and CDR2 SVGEGT.

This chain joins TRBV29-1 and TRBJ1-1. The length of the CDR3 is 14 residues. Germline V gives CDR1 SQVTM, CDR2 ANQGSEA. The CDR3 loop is CSARGSTVNTEAFF.

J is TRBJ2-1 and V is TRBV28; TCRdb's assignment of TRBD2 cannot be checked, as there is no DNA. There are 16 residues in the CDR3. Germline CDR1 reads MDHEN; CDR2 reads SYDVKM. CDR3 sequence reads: CASSFPLAGSRREQFF.

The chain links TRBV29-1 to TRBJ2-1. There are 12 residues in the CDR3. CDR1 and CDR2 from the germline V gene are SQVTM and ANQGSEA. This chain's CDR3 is CSVEEIYNEQFF.